The clone carrying this T cell receptor beta chain was recorded only once. These data are taken from a study of CD8 T cells in Susac syndrome. Random hexamers primed reverse transcription of about 0.45 to 1 ug RNA. TCRdb ran MiXCR on the immunoSEQ multiplex PCR reads and lists one entry per CDR3 protein. The sample yields about 190,000 distinct CDR3 sequences, approximately 95% seen once. The germline V and J ends were trimmed by 7 bases and 4 bases, with 16 bases remaining between them. This CDR3 region has 15 residues. CDR1 is SNHLY, CDR2 FYNNEI, per germline. The sequence came from a human donor with Susac syndrome. Sequencing was performed on CD8+ T cells from PBMCs. This sequence joins TRBV2 and TRBJ1-4, with unresolved D. In DNA form, the CDR3 reads TGTGCCAGCAAAACGTCCCTACTCCGTAATGAAAAACTGTTTTTT. Translation: CASKTSLLRNEKLFF.